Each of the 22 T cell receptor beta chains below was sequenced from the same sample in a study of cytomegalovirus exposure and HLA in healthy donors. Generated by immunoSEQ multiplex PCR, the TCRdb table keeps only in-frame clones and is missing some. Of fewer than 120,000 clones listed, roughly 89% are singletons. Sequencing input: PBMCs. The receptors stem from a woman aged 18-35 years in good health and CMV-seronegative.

This chain's CDR3 is CASSPRGTAGELFF. In nucleotides, the CDR3 is TGTGCCAGCAGTCCCCGGGGGACGGCGGGGGAGCTGTTTTTT. V is TRBV28 and J is TRBJ2-2; tentatively, D is TRBD2 (6 bases). The ends were cut back, 5 bases at V and 8 bases at J, with 15 bases in the middle. Germline CDR1 MDHEN, CDR2 SYDVKM. The CDR3 extends over 14 amino acids.

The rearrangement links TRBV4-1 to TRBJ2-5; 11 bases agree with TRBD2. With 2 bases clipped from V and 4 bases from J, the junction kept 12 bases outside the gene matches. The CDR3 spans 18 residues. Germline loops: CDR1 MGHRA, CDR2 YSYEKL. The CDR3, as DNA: TGCGCCAGCAGCCAACGTTCCGAGACTAGCGGGATTGGAGAGACCCAGTACTTC. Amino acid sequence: CASSQRSETSGIGETQYF.

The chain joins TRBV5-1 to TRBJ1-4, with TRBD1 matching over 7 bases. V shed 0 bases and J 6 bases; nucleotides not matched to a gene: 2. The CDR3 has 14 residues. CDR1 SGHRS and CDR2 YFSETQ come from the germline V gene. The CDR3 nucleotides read TGCGCCAGCAGCTTGGCCAGGGGGGATGAAAAACTGTTTTTT. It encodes CASSLARGDEKLFF.

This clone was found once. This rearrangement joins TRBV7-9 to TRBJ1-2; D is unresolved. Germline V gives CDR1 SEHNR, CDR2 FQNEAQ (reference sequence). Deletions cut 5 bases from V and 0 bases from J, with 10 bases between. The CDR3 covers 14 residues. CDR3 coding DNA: TGTGCCAGCAGCGCCGGGATCACTAACTATGGCTACACCTTC. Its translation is CASSAGITNYGYTF.

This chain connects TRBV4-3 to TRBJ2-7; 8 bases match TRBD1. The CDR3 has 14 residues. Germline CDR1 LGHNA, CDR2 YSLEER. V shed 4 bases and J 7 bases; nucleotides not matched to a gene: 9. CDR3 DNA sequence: TGCGCCAGCAGCCCTCAGGACAGGGAACGGGAGCAGTACTTC. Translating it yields CASSPQDREREQYF.

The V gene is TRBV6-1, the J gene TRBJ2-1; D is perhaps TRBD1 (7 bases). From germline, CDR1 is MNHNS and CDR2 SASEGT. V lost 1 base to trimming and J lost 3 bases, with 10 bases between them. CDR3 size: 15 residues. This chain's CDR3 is CASSEGGTDYNEQFF. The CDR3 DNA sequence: TGTGCCAGCAGTGAAGGCGGGACAGACTACAATGAGCAGTTCTTC.

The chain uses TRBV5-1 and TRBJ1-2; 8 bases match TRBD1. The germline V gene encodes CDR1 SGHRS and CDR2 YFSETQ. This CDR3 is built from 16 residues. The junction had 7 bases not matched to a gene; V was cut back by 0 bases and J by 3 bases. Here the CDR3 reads CASSLGPQGADYGYTF. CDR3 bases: TGCGCCAGCAGCTTGGGTCCGCAGGGGGCGGACTATGGCTACACCTTC. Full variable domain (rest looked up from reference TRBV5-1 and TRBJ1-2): KAGVTQTPRYLIKTRGQQVTLSCSPISGHRSVSWYQQTPGQGLQFLFEYFSETQRNKGNFPGRFSGRQFSNSRSEMNVSTLELGDSALYLCASSLGPQGADYGYTFGSGTRLTVV.

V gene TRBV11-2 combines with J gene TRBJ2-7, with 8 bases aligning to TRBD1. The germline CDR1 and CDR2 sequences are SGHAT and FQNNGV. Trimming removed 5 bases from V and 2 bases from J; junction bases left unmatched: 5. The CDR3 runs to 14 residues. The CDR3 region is CASSPGTGAYEQYF. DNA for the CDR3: TGTGCCAGCAGCCCAGGGACAGGTGCCTACGAGCAGTACTTC.

CDR3 amino acids: CASSPERGLTYEQYF. In DNA form, the CDR3 reads TGTGCCAGCTCACCAGAGCGGGGGTTAACCTACGAGCAGTACTTC. The chain carries TRBV18 and TRBJ2-7; 8 bases map to TRBD2. The CDR3 has 15 amino acids. In germline, CDR1 is KGHSH, CDR2 LQKENI. V lost 2 bases, J lost 2 bases, and 5 bases stayed unmatched.

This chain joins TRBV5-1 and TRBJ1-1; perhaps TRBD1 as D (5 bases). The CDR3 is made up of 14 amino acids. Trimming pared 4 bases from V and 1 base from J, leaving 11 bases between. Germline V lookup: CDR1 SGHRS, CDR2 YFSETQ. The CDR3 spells CASSAGHGNTEAFF. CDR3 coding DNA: TGCGCCAGCAGCGCCGGACATGGGAACACTGAAGCTTTCTTT.

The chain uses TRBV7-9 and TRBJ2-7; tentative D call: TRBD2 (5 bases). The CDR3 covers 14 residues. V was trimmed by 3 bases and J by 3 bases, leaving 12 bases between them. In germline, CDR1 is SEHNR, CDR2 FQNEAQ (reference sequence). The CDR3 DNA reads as TGTGCCAGCAGCTTCTCTAGCCCCCTCTACGAGCAGTACTTC. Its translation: CASSFSSPLYEQYF.

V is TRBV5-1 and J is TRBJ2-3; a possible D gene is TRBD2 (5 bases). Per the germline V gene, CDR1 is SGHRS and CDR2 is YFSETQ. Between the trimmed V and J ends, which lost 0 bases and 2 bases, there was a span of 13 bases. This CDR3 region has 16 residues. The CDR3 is CASSLVVSADTDTQYF. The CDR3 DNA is TGCGCCAGCAGCTTGGTGGTTAGCGCTGACACAGATACGCAGTATTTT. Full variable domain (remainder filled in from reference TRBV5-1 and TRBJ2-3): KAGVTQTPRYLIKTRGQQVTLSCSPISGHRSVSWYQQTPGQGLQFLFEYFSETQRNKGNFPGRFSGRQFSNSRSEMNVSTLELGDSALYLCASSLVVSADTDTQYFGPGTRLTVL.

The CDR3 nucleotides read TGTGCCAGCAGTCCGACTAGCGGGAGCTTTGGCGGGGAGCTGTTTTTT. It translates to CASSPTSGSFGGELFF. The chain combines TRBV27 with TRBJ2-2; 12 bases fit TRBD2. The junction had 8 bases not matched to a gene; V was cut back by 5 bases and J by 7 bases. Germline loops: CDR1 MNHEY, CDR2 SMNVEV (reference sequence). The CDR3 extends over 16 amino acids.

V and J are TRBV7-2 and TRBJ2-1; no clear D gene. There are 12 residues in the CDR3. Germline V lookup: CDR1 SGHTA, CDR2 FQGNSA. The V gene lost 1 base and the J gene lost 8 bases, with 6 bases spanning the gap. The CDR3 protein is CASSLEYDEQFF. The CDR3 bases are TGTGCCAGCAGCTTAGAATATGATGAGCAGTTCTTC.

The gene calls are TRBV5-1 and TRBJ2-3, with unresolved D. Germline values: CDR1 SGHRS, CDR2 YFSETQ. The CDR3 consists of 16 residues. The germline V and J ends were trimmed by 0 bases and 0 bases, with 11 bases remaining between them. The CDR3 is CASSLGLGSSTDTQYF. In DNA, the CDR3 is TGCGCCAGCAGCTTGGGACTGGGTTCTAGCACAGATACGCAGTATTTT.

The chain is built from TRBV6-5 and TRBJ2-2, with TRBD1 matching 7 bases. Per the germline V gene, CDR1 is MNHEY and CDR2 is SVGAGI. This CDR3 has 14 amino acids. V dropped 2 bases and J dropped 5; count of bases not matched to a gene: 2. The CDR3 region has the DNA TGTGCCAGCAGTTACCAACAGGGGACCGGGGAGCTGTTTTTT. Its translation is CASSYQQGTGELFF.

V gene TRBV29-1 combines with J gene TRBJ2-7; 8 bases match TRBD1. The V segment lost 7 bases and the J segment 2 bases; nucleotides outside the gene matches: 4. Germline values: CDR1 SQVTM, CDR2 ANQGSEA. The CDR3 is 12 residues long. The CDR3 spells CSAATGAYEQYF. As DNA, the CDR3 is TGCAGCGCCGCGACAGGGGCCTACGAGCAGTACTTC.

The DNA for the CDR3 is TGTGCCAGCAGCTCGGACAGGGGTTTTTACGAGCAGTACTTC. This codes for CASSSDRGFYEQYF. The rearrangement links TRBV7-3 to TRBJ2-7; 9 nucleotides align to TRBD1. The CDR3 has 14 residues. Germline V gene sequence: CDR1 SGHTA, CDR2 FQGTGA. The V segment lost 4 bases and the J segment 4 bases; nucleotides outside the gene matches: 5.

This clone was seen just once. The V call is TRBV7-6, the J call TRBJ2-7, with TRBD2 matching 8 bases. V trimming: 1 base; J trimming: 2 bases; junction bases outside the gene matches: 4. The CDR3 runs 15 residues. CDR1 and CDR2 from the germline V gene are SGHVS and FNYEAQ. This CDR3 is CASSLDSSGTYEQYF. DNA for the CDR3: TGTGCCAGCAGCTTAGATAGTAGCGGGACCTACGAGCAGTACTTC. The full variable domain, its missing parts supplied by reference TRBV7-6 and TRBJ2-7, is GAGVSQSPRYKVTKRGQDVALRCDPISGHVSLYWYRQALGQGPEFLTYFNYEAQQDKSGLPNDRFSAERPEGSISTLTIQRTEQRDSAMYRCASSLDSSGTYEQYFGPGTRLTVT.

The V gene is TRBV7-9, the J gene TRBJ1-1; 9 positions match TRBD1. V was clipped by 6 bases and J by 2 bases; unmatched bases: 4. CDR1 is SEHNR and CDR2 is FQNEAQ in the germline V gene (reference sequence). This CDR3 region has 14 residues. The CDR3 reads CASSPGQGNTEAFF. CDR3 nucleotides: TGTGCCAGCAGTCCGGGACAGGGAAACACTGAAGCTTTCTTT.

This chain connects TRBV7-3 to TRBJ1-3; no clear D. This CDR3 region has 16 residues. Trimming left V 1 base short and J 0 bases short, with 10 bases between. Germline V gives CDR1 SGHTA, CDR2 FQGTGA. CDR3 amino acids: CASSLNPGISGNTIYF. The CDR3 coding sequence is TGTGCCAGCAGCTTAAATCCGGGTATCTCTGGAAACACCATATATTTT.

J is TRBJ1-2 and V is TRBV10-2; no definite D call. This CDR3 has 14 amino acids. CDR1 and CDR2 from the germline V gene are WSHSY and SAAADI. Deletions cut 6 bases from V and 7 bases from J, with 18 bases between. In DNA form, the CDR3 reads TGCGCCAGCAGCTCCCCCCAGGTTCTACGTGGCTACACCTTC. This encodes CASSSPQVLRGYTF.